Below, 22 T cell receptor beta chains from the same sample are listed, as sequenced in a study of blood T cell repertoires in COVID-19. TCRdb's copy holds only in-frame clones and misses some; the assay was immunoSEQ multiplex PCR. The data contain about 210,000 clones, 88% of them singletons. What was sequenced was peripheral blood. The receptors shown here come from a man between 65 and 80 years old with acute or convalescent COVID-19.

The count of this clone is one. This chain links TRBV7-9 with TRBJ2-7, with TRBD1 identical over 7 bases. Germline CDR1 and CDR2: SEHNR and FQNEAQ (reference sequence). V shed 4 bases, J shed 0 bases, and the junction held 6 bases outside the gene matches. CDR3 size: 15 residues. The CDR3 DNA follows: TGTGCCAGCAGCTCCACCGGGACAGTCTCCTACGAGCAGTACTTC. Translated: CASSSTGTVSYEQYF.

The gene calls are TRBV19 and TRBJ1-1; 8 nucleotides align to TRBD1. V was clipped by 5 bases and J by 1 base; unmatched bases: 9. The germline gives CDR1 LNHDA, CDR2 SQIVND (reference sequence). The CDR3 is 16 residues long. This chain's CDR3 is CASSLRTGKGNTEAFF. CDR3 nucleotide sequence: TGTGCCAGTAGTCTCCGGACAGGGAAAGGGAACACTGAAGCTTTCTTT.

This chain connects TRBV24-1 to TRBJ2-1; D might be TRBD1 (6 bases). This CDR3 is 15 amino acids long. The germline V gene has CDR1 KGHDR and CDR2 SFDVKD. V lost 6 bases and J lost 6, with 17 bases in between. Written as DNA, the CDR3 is TGTGCCACCAGTCCAAACCACAGGGTTGCCAATGAGCAGTTCTTC. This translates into CATSPNHRVANEQFF.

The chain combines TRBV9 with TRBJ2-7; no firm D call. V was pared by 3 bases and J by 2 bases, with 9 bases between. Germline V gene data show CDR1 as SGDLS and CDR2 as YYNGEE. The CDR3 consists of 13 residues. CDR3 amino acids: CASSGALPYEQYF. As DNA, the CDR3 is TGTGCCAGCAGCGGGGCACTTCCCTACGAGCAGTACTTC.

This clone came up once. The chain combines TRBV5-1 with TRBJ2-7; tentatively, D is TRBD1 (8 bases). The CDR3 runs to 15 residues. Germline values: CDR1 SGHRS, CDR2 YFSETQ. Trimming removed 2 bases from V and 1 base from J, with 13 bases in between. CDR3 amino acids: CASSLTGGGSYEQYF. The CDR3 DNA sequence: TGCGCCAGCAGCTTAACAGGGGGAGGGTCCTACGAGCAGTACTTC.

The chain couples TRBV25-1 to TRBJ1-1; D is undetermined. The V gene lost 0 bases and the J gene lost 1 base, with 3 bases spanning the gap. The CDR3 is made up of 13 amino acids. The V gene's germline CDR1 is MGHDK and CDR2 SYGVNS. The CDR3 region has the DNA TGTGCCAGCAGTGAATACCAGAACACTGAAGCTTTCTTT. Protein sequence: CASSEYQNTEAFF.

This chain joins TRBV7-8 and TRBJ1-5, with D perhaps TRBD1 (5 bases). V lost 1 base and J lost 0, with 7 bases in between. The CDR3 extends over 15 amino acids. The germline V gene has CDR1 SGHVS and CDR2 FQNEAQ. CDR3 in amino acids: CASSLGQNSNQPQHF. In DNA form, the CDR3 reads TGTGCCAGCAGCTTAGGACAGAATAGCAATCAGCCCCAGCATTTT.

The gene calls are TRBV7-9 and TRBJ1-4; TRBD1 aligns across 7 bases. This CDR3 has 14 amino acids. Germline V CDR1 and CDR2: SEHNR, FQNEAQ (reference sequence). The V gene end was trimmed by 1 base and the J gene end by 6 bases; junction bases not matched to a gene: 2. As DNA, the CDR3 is TGTGCCAGCAGCTTAGGAGGGGGCCATGAAAAACTGTTTTTT. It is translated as CASSLGGGHEKLFF.

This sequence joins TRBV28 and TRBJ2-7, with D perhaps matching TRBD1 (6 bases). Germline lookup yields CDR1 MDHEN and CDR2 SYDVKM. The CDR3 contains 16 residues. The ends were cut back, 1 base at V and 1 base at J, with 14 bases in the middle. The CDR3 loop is CASSLSTGLMSYEQYF. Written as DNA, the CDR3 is TGTGCCAGCAGTTTATCCACAGGGCTCATGTCCTACGAGCAGTACTTC.

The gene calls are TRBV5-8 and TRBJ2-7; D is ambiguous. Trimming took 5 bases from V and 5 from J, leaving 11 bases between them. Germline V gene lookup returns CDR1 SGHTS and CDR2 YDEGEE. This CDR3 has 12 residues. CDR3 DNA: TGTGCCAGCAGTTCCCTCTACCACGAGCAGTACTTC. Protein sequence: CASSSLYHEQYF.

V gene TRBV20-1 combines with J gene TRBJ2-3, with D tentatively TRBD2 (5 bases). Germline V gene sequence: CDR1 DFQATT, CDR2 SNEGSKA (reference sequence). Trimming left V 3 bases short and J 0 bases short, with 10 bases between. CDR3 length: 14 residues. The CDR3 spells CSASRAASTDTQYF. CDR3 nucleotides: TGCAGTGCTAGTCGAGCGGCTAGCACAGATACGCAGTATTTT.

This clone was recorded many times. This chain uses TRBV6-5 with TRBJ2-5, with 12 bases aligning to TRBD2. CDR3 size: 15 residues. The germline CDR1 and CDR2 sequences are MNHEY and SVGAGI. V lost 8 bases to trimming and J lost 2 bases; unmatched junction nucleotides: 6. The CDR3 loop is CASSALAGGQETQYF. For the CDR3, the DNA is TGTGCCAGCTCAGCCCTAGCGGGAGGGCAAGAGACCCAGTACTTC.

In nucleotides, the CDR3 is TGTGCCAGCACCCTGATCCCAGGAGGTAACACTGAAGCTTTCTTT. This sequence encodes CASTLIPGGNTEAFF. The gene calls are TRBV5-5 and TRBJ1-1; D is ambiguous. Between the trimmed V and J ends, which lost 6 bases and 2 bases, there was a span of 17 bases. This CDR3 is built from 15 residues. Germline CDR1 SGHKS, CDR2 YYEKEE (reference sequence).

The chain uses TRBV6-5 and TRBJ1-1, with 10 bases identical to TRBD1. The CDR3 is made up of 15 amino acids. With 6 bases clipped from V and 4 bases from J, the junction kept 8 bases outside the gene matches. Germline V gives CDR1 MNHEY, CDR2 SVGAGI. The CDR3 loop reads CASRLTGGDGTEAFF. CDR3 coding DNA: TGTGCCAGCAGATTGACAGGGGGCGATGGCACTGAAGCTTTCTTT.

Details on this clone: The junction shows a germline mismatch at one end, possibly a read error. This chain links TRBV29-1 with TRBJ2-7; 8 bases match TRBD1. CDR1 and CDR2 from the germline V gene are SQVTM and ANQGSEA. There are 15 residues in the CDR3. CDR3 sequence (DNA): TGCAGCGTTCAAGAGGGGCCAGGGGGCGGCTACGAGCAGTACTTC. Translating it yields CSVQEGPGGGYEQYF.

The CDR3 DNA sequence: TGCAGCGTTGAGAATACGGGGGGTACTGAAGCTTTCTTT. It translates to CSVENTGGTEAFF. The chain carries TRBV29-1 and TRBJ1-1; weak D call: TRBD1 (5 bases). The V end lost 3 bases, the J end lost 5 bases, and 13 bases lay between the germline ends. The CDR3 spans 13 residues. In germline, CDR1 is SQVTM, CDR2 ANQGSEA.

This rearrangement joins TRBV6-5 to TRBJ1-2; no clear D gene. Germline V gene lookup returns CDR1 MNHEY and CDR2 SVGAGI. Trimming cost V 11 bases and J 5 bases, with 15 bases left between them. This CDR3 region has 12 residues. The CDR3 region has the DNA TGTGCCTTGTGGCCCCTGACTTATGGCTACACCTTC. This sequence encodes CALWPLTYGYTF.

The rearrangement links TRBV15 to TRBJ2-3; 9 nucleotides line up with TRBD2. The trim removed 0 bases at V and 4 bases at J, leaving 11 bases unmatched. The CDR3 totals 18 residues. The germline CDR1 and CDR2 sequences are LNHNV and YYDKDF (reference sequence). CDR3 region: CATSRDTLSGTSPDTQYF. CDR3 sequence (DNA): TGTGCCACCAGCAGAGATACCTTATCCGGGACTAGCCCAGATACGCAGTATTTT.

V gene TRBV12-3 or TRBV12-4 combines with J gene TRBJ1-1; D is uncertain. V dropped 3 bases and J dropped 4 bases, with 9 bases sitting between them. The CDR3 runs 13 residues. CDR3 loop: CASSFQVATEAFF. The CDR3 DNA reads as TGTGCCAGCAGTTTTCAGGTGGCCACTGAAGCTTTCTTT.

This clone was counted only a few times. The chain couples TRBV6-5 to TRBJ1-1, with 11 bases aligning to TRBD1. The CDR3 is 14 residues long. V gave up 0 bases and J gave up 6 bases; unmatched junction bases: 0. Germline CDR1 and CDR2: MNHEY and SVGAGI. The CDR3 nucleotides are TGTGCCAGCAGTTACTCGGGACAGGGGGCTGAAGCTTTCTTT. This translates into CASSYSGQGAEAFF.

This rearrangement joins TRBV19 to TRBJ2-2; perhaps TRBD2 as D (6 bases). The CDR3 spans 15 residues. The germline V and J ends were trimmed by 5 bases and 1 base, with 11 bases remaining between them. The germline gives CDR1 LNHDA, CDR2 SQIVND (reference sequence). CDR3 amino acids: CASSRGDLNTGELFF. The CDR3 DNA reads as TGTGCCAGTAGTCGCGGGGACTTGAACACCGGGGAGCTGTTTTTT.

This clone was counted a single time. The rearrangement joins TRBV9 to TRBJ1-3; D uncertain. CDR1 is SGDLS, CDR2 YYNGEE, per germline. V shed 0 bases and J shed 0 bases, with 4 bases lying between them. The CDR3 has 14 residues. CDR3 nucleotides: TGTGCCAGCAGCGTAGCCCGCTCTGGAAACACCATATATTTT. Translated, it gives CASSVARSGNTIYF.